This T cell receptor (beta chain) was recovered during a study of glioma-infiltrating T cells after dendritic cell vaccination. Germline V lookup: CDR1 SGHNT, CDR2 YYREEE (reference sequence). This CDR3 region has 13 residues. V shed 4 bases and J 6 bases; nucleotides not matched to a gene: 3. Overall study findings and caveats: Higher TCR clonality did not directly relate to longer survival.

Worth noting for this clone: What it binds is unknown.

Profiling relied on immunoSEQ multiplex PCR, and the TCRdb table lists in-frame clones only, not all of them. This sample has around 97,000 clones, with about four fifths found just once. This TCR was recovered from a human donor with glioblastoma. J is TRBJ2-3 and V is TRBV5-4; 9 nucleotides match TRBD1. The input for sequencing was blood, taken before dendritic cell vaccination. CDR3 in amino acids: CASSIDRGDTQYF. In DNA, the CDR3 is TGTGCCAGCAGCATTGACAGGGGGGATACGCAGTATTTT.